Sequencing of this T cell receptor beta chain was carried out in a study of early T cells in non-severe SARS-CoV-2 infection. This clonotype has a handful of counts. The antigen is not known. The CDR3 extends over 13 amino acids. Germline V gene lookup returns CDR1 SGHDN and CDR2 FVKESK. Trimming removed 1 base at V and 9 bases at J, with 10 bases between. General study findings and limits: In VDJdb matching, anti-spike CD8 responses were favored while private and CD4 specificities went missing.

TCRdb redid the calling of the 5' RACE reads with MiXCR, one entry per CDR3 protein. Of over 60,000 distinct CDR3 sequences listed, roughly an eighth are singletons. The V and J genes are TRBV14 and TRBJ1-5; D is perhaps TRBD1 (5 bases). This clonotype was obtained from an adult who was a healthcare worker with PCR-confirmed SARS-CoV-2 infection or an uninfected control (not recorded which). The material sequenced was whole blood, taken at baseline. The CDR3 DNA reads as TGTGCCAGCAGCCAAGTGTTGGGGGGGCCCCAGCATTTT. Translation gives CASSQVLGGPQHF.